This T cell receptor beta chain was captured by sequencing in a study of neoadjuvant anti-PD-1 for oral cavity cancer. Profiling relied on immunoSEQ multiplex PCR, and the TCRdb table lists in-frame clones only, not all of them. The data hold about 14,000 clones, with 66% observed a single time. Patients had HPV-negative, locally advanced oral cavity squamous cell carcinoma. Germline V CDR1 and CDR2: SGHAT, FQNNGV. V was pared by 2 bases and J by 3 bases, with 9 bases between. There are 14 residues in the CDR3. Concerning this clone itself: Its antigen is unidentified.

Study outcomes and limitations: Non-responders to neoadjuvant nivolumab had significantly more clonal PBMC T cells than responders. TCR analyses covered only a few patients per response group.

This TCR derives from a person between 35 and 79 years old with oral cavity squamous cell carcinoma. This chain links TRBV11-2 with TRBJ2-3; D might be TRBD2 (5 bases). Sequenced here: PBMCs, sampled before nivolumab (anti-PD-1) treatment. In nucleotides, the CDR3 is TGTGCCAGCAGCTTAAGCGGAAATACAGATACGCAGTATTTT. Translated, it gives CASSLSGNTDTQYF.